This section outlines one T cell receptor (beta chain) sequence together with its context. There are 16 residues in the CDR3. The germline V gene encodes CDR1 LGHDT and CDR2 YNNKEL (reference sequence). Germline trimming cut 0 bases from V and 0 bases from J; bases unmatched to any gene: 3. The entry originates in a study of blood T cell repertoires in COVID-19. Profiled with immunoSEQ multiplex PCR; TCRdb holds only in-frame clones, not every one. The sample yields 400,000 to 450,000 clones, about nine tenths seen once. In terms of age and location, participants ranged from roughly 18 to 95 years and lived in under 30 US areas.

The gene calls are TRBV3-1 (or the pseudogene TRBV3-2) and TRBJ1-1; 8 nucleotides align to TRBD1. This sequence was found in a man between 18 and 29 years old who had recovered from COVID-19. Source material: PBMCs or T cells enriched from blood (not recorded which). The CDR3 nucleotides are TGTGCCAGCAGCCAAGAGGGACAGGTCTTGAACACTGAAGCTTTCTTT. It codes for CASSQEGQVLNTEAFF.